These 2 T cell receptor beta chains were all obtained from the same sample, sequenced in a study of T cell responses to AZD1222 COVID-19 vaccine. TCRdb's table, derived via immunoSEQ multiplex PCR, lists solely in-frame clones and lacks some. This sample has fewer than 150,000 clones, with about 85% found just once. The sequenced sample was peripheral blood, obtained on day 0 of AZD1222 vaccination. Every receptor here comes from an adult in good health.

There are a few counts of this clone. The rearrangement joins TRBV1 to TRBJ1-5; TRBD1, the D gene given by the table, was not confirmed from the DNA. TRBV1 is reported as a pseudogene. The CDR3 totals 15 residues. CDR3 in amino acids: CTSSQVNGARQPQHF. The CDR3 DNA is TGCACCAGCAGCCAAGTTAATGGGGCTCGGCAGCCCCAGCATTTT.

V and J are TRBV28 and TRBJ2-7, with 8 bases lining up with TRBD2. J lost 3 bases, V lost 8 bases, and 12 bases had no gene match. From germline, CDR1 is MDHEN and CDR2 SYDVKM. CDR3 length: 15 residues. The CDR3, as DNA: TGTGCCAGCCTCTCTCGGGCTAGCGGGTTCTACGAGCAGTACTTC. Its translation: CASLSRASGFYEQYF.